These 16 T cell receptor beta chains were sequenced from one sample in a study of a mutant IDH1 vaccine in newly diagnosed glioma. Their antigen targets remain unknown. Only in-frame clones appear in the TCRdb table, and some are missing; sequencing was by immunoSEQ multiplex PCR. The sample records some 130,000 clones, about four fifths being singletons. Time point noted: week 11, during vaccination. Topical imiquimod was applied with each vaccine dose, which held 300 ug of mutant IDH1 20-mer peptide. Material: PBMCs, obtained from a glioma patient whose treatment included an IDH1 peptide vaccine. All receptors come from a man aged 35 to 55 with glioma.

CDR3 nucleotide sequence: TGTGCCAGCAGCCCAGGACTAACCACCGGGGAGCTGTTTTTT. This gives the protein CASSPGLTTGELFF. This chain connects TRBV4-2 to TRBJ2-2, with D possibly being TRBD2 (6 bases). This CDR3 region has 14 residues. V was cut by 4 bases and J by 4 bases, with 10 bases left in between. The germline V gene has CDR1 LGHNA and CDR2 YNFKEQ.

The V gene is TRBV5-8, the J gene TRBJ1-1; D uncertain. Germline loops: CDR1 SGHTS, CDR2 YDEGEE. V shed 3 bases and J shed 1 base, with 4 bases lying between them. The CDR3 runs to 12 residues. CDR3 protein: CASSYKNTEAFF. CDR3 DNA sequence: TGTGCCAGCAGCTATAAGAACACTGAAGCTTTCTTT.

The chain employs TRBV6-1 and TRBJ2-7; 7 bases line up with TRBD2. CDR1 and CDR2 from the germline V gene are MNHNS and SASEGT. The CDR3 spans 13 residues. Losses at the gene ends were 7 bases for V and 0 bases for J; bases not matched to a gene: 3. CDR3 DNA: TGTGCCAGCAACCTAGCGGCCTCCTACGAGCAGTACTTC. Translation gives CASNLAASYEQYF.

The J gene is TRBJ2-7, the V gene TRBV20-1; 9 positions match TRBD2. The CDR3 covers 11 residues. The V and J ends lost 6 bases and 5 bases, in that order; junction bases with no gene match: 2. Germline V gives CDR1 DFQATT, CDR2 SNEGSKA (reference sequence). The CDR3 sequence: CSAWTSDEQYF. CDR3 in DNA: TGCAGTGCCTGGACTAGCGACGAGCAGTACTTC.

The chain is built from TRBV7-2 and TRBJ2-7; 10 bases map to TRBD1. In germline, CDR1 is SGHTA, CDR2 FQGNSA. The length of the CDR3 is 15 residues. The V segment lost 5 bases and the J segment 4 bases; nucleotides outside the gene matches: 8. CDR3 DNA: TGTGCCAGCAGCCCCCGGGACAGGGGTGGGTACGAGCAGTACTTC. Residues: CASSPRDRGGYEQYF.

This chain connects TRBV27 to TRBJ1-4, with no clear D. The ends were cut back, 5 bases at V and 7 bases at J, with 14 bases in the middle. Per the germline V gene, CDR1 is MNHEY and CDR2 is SMNVEV (reference sequence). CDR3 size: 14 residues. In DNA form, the CDR3 reads TGTGCCAGCAGTAGGAACCAACCAAGTGAAAAACTGTTTTTT. The encoded protein is CASSRNQPSEKLFF. Together with reference TRBV27 and TRBJ1-4, the CDR3 gives the full variable domain: EAQVTQNPRYLITVTGKKLTVTCSQNMNHEYMSWYRQDPGLGLRQIYYSMNVEVTDKGDVPEGYKVSRKEKRNFPLILESPSPNQTSLYFCASSRNQPSEKLFFGSGTQLSVL.

This sequence joins TRBV4-1 and TRBJ2-7; 10 bases line up with TRBD2. Trimming cost V 3 bases and J 9 bases; bases outside gene matches: 5. The length of the CDR3 is 13 residues. CDR1 is MGHRA, CDR2 YSYEKL, per germline. For the CDR3, the DNA is TGCGCCAGCAGCCAGCTAGCGGGAGAACGGCAGTACTTC. This translates into CASSQLAGERQYF.

This rearrangement joins TRBV19 to TRBJ1-6; TRBD1 matches 10 bases. Germline CDR1 LNHDA, CDR2 SQIVND (reference sequence). The ends lost 7 bases at V and 9 bases at J; junction bases unmatched: 9. The CDR3 is 15 residues long. The CDR3 DNA follows: TGTGCCAGTAATTCCGGGACAGGGGTTTCTTCACCCCTCCACTTT. It translates to CASNSGTGVSSPLHF.

The table lists this clone with a count of one. The chain links TRBV15 to TRBJ1-2; 7 positions match TRBD1. Germline CDR1 LNHNV, CDR2 YYDKDF (reference sequence). Trimming removed 0 bases from V and 6 bases from J; junction bases left unmatched: 7. The CDR3 totals 15 residues. CDR3 residues: CATSRDEWGQNGYTF. As DNA, the CDR3 is TGTGCCACCAGCAGAGATGAATGGGGACAGAATGGCTACACCTTC.

J is TRBJ2-4 and V is TRBV2; D might be TRBD2 (6 bases). This CDR3 has 12 amino acids. Germline V gene sequence: CDR1 SNHLY, CDR2 FYNNEI. V dropped 6 bases and J dropped 7 bases, with 10 bases sitting between them. As DNA, the CDR3 is TGTGCCAGCAGAAGACTAGGGAACATTCAGTACTTC. Protein product: CASRRLGNIQYF.

The rearrangement joins TRBV29-1 to TRBJ1-1; TRBD1 matches 10 bases. V shed 7 bases, J shed 0 bases, and the junction held 8 bases outside the gene matches. The CDR3 runs to 15 residues. Per the germline V gene, CDR1 is SQVTM and CDR2 is ANQGSEA. In DNA, the CDR3 is TGCAGCGCACCAGGACAGGGGGGGATGAACACTGAAGCTTTCTTT. Protein: CSAPGQGGMNTEAFF.

V and J are TRBV13 and TRBJ1-2, with 8 bases matching TRBD1. The J segment lost 4 bases and the V segment lost 4 bases, leaving 8 bases of the junction unmatched. The CDR3 runs to 15 residues. Germline V CDR1 and CDR2: PRHDT, FYEKMQ (reference sequence). This CDR3 reads CASSSQAGGSYGYTF. The CDR3 DNA reads as TGTGCCAGCAGCTCCCAGGCAGGGGGCAGCTATGGCTACACCTTC.

V gene TRBV15 combines with J gene TRBJ2-7; a possible D gene is TRBD2 (5 bases). With 3 bases removed from V and 6 bases from J, the gap between germline ends came to 15 bases. In germline, CDR1 is LNHNV, CDR2 YYDKDF (reference sequence). The CDR3 totals 14 residues. The CDR3 nucleotides read TGTGCCACCAGCAGCTCAGTCCGGGAACTCGAGCAGTACTTC. Translation gives CATSSSVRELEQYF.

The chain has TRBV7-2 and TRBJ2-3; 8 bases map to TRBD2. CDR1 is SGHTA and CDR2 is FQGNSA in the germline V gene. The CDR3 covers 15 residues. V shed 1 base and J 6 bases; nucleotides not matched to a gene: 6. The CDR3: CASSLVRGGRDTQYF. The CDR3 DNA follows: TGTGCCAGCAGCTTAGTCCGGGGGGGCAGGGATACGCAGTATTTT.

V usage is TRBV6-6 and J usage is TRBJ2-7, with D uncertain. Trimming stripped 6 bases from V and 0 bases from J, with 12 bases between. The CDR3 is 14 residues long. Germline CDR1 MNHNY, CDR2 SVGAGI (reference sequence). CDR3 loop: CASRRSTSSYEQYF. The CDR3 DNA follows: TGTGCCAGCAGAAGGAGCACGAGCTCCTACGAGCAGTACTTC.

This sequence joins TRBV19 and TRBJ1-5; no firm D call. This CDR3 region has 13 residues. The germline V gene encodes CDR1 LNHDA and CDR2 SQIVND (reference sequence). V was cut by 8 bases and J by 0 bases, with 8 bases left in between. The CDR3 bases are TGTGCCAGTCGACCTCTTAGCAATCAGCCCCAGCATTTT. Translation gives CASRPLSNQPQHF. Using reference TRBV19 and TRBJ1-5 for the parts outside the CDR3, the full variable domain is DGGITQSPKYLFRKEGQNVTLSCEQNLNHDAMYWYRQDPGQGLRLIYYSQIVNDFQKGDIAEGYSVSREKKESFPLTVTSAQKNPTAFYLCASRPLSNQPQHFGDGTRLSIL.